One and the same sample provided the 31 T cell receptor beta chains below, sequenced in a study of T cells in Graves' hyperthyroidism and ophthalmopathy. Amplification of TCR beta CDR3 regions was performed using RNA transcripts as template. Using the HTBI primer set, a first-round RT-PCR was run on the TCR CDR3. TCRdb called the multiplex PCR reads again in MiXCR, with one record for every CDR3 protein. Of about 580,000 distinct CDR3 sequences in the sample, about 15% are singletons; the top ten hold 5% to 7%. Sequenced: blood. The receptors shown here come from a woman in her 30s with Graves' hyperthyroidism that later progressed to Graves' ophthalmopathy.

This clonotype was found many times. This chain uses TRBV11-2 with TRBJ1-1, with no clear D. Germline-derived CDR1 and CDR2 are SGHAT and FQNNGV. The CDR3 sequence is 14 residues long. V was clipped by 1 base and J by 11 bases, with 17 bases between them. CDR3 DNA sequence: TGTGCCAGCAGCTTAGGAGGGAACGTACCAACGGCTTTCTTT. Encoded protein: CASSLGGNVPTAFF.

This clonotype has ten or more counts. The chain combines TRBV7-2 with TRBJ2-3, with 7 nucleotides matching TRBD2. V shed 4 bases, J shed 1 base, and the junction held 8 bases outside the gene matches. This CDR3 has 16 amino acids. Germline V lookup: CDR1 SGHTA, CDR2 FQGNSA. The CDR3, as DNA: TGTGCCAGCAGCTATGCGGGGCTAGCGGGCACAGATACGCAGTATTTT. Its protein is CASSYAGLAGTDTQYF.

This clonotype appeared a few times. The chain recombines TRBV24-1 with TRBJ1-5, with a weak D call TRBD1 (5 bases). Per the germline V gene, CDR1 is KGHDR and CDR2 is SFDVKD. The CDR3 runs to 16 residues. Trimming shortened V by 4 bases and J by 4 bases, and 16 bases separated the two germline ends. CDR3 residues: CATSDSIGGLNQPQHF. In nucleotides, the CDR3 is TGTGCCACCAGTGACTCCATCGGGGGACTTAATCAGCCCCAGCATTTT.

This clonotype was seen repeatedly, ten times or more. As DNA, the CDR3 is TGTGCCAGCAGACCTGCGGGACAGCCCTATGGCTACACCTTC. Protein product: CASRPAGQPYGYTF. This sequence joins TRBV5-6 and TRBJ1-2; 7 bases match TRBD1. Germline V CDR1 and CDR2: SGHDT, YYEEEE. The CDR3 runs 14 residues. The J segment lost 4 bases and the V segment lost 5 bases, leaving 8 bases of the junction unmatched.

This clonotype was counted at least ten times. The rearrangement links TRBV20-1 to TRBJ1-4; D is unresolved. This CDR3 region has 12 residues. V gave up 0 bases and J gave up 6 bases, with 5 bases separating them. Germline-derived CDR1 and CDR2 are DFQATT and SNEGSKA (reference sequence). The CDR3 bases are TGCAGTGCTAGAGATACAGATGAAAAACTGTTTTTT. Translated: CSARDTDEKLFF.

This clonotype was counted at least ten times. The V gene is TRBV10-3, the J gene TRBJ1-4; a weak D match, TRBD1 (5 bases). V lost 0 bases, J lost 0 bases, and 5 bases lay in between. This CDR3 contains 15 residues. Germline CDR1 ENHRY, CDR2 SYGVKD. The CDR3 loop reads CAISESGATNEKLFF. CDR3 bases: TGTGCCATCAGTGAGTCAGGGGCAACTAATGAAAAACTGTTTTTT.

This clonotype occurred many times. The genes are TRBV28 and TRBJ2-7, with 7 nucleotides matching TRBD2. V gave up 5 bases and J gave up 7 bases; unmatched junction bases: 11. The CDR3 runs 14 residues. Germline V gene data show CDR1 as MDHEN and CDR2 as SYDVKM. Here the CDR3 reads CASSGLADAGEQYF. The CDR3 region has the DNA TGTGCCAGCAGTGGGCTAGCGGACGCGGGGGAGCAGTACTTC.

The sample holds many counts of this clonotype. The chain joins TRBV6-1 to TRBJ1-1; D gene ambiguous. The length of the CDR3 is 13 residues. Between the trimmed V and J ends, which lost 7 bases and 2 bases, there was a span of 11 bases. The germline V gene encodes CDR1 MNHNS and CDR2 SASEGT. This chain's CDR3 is CASTLRSNTEAFF. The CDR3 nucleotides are TGTGCCAGCACTCTTAGGAGCAACACTGAAGCTTTCTTT.

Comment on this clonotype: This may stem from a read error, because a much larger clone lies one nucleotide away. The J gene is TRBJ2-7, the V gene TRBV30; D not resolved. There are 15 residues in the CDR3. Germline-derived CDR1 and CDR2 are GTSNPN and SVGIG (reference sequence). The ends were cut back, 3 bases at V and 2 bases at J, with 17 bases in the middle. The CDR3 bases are TGTGCCTGGAGCCCAACACTTACGAACGCCTACGAGCAGTACTTC. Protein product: CAWSPTLTNAYEQYF.

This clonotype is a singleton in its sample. The CDR3 loop reads CASSLVPTGDYYGYTF. The CDR3 nucleotides are TGCGCCAGCAGCTTGGTCCCGACAGGGGACTATTATGGCTACACCTTC. This chain links TRBV5-1 with TRBJ1-2; TRBD1 agrees at 8 bases. V shed 0 bases, J shed 5 bases, and the junction held 9 bases outside the gene matches. The germline CDR1 and CDR2 sequences are SGHRS and YFSETQ. The CDR3 totals 16 residues.

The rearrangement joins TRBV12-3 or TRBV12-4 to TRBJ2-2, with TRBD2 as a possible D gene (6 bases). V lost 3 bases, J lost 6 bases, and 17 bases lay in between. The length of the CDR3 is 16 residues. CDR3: CASSFGVGGSPGELFF. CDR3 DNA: TGTGCCAGCAGTTTTGGGGTCGGGGGTTCCCCCGGGGAGCTGTTTTTT.

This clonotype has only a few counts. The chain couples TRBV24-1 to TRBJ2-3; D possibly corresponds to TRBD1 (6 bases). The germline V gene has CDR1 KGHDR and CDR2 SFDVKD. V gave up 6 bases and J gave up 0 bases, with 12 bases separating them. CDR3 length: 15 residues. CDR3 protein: CATSPTGISTDTQYF. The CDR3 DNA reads TGTGCCACCAGTCCAACAGGGATCAGCACAGATACGCAGTATTTT.

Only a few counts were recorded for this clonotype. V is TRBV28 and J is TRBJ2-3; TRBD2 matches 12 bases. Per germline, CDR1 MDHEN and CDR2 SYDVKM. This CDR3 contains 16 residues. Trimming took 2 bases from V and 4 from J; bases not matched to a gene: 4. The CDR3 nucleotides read TGTGCCAGCAGTTTACTAGCGGGAGGGGGGTCAGATACGCAGTATTTT. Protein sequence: CASSLLAGGGSDTQYF.

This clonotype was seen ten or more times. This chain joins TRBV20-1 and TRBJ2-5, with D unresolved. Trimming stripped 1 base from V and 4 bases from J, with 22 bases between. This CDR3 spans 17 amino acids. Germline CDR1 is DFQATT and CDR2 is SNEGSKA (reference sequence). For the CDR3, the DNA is TGCAGTGCTAGAGCTGTACCGTTCGGACGGAAGAGAGAGACCCAGTACTTC. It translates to CSARAVPFGRKRETQYF.

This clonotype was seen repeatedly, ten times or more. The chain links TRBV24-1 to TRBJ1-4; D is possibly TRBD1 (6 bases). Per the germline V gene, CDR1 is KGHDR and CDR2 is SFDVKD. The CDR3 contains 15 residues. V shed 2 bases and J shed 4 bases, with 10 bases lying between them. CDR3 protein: CATSDSRGSNEKLFF. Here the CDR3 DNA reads TGTGCCACCAGTGATTCCAGGGGAAGTAATGAAAAACTGTTTTTT.

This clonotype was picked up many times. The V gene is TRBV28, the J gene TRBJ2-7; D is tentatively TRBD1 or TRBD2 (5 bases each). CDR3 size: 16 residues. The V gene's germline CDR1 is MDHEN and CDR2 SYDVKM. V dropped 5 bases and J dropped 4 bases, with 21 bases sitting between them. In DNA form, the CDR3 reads TGTGCCAGCAGTGTTTCGGTGGGGGACCCCATATACGAGCAGTACTTC. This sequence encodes CASSVSVGDPIYEQYF.

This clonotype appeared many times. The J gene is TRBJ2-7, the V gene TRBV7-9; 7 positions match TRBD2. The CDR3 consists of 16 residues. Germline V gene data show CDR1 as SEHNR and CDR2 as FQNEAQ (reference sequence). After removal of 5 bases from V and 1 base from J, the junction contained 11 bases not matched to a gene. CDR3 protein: CASSATTSRRSYEQYF. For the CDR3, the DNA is TGTGCCAGCAGCGCGACGACTAGCCGAAGATCCTACGAGCAGTACTTC.

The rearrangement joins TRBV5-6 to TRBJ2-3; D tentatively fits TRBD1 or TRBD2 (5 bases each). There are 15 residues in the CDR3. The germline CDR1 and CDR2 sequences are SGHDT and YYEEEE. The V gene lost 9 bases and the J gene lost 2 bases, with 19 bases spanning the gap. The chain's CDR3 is CANRHTGTHTDTQYF. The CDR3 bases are TGTGCCAACAGGCACACGGGGACGCACACAGATACGCAGTATTTT. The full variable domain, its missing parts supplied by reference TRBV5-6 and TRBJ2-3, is DAGVTQSPTHLIKTRGQQVTLRCSPKSGHDTVSWYQQALGQGPQFIFQYYEEEERQRGNFPDRFSGHQFPNYSSELNVNALLLGDSALYLCANRHTGTHTDTQYFGPGTRLTVL.

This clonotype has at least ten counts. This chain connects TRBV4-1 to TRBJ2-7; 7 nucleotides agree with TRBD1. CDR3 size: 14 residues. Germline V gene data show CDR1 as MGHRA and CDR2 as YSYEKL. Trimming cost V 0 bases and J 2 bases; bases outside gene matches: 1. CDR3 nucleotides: TGCGCCAGCAGCCAAGAGGGACAGACCTACGAGCAGTACTTC. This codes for CASSQEGQTYEQYF.

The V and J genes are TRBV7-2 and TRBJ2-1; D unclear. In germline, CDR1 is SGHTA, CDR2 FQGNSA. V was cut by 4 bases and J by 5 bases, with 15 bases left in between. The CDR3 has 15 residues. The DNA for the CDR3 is TGTGCCAGCAGCTCACCTCCCGGACGGAACAATGAGCAGTTCTTC. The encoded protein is CASSSPPGRNNEQFF.

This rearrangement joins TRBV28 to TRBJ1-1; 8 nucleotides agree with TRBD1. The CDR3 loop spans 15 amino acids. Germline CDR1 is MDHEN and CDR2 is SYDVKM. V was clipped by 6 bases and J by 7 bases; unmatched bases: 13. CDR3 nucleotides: TGTGCCAGCAGGTCGCAGGGGGCGCTTGACCATGAAGCTTTCTTT. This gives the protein CASRSQGALDHEAFF.

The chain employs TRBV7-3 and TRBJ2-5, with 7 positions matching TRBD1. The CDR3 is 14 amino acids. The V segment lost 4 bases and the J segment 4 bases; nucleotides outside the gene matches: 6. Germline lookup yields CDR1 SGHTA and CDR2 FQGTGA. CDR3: CASSSGQSGETQYF. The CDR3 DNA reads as TGTGCCAGCAGCTCGGGACAGAGTGGAGAGACCCAGTACTTC.

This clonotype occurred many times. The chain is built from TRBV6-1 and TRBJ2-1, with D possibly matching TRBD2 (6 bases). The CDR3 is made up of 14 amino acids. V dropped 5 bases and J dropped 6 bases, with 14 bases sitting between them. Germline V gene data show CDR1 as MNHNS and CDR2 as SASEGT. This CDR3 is CASSSPGTFNEQFF. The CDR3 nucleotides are TGTGCCAGCAGTTCGCCCGGGACTTTCAATGAGCAGTTCTTC.

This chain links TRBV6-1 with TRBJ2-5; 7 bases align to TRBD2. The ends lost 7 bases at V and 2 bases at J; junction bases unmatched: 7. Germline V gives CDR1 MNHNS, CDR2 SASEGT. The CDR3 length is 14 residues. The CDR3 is CASTTSGGQETQYF. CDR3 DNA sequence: TGTGCCAGCACTACTTCGGGGGGACAAGAGACCCAGTACTTC.

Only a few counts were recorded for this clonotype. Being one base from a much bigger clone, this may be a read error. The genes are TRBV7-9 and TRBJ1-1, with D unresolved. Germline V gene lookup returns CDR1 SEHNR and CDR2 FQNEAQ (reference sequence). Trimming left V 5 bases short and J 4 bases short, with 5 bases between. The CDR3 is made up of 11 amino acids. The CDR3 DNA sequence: TGTGCCAGCAGCACGACCACTGAAGCTTTCTTT. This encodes CASSTTTEAFF.

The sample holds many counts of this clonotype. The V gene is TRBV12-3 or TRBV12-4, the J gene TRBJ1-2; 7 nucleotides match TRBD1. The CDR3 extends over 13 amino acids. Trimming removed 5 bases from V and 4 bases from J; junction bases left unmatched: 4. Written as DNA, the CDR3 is TGTGCCAGCAGTCTAAACAGGGGCTATGGCTACACCTTC. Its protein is CASSLNRGYGYTF.

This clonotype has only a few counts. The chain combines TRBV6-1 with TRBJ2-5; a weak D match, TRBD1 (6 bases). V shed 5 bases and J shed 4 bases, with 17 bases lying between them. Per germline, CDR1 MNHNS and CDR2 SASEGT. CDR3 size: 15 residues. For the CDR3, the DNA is TGTGCCAGCAGTCCACTCAGGGGATTGGGAGAGACCCAGTACTTC. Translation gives CASSPLRGLGETQYF.

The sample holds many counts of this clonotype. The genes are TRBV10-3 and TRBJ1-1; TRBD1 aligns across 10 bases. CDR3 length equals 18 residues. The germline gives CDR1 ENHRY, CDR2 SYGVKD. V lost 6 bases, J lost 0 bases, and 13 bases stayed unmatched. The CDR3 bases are TGTGCCATCAGAGGCGACCCGGGACAGGGGCCATTGAACACTGAAGCTTTCTTT. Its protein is CAIRGDPGQGPLNTEAFF.

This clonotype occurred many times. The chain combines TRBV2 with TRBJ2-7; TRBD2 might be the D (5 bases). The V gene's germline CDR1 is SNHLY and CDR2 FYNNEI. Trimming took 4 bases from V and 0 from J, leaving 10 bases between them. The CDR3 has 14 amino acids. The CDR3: CASSVKRTSYEQYF. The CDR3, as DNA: TGTGCCAGCAGTGTTAAGCGGACCTCCTACGAGCAGTACTTC.

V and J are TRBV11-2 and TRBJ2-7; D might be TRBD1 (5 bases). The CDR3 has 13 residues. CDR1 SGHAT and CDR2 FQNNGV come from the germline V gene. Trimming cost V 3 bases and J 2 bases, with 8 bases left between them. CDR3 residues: CASSLTDAYEQYF. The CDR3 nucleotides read TGTGCCAGCAGCTTGACAGACGCCTACGAGCAGTACTTC.

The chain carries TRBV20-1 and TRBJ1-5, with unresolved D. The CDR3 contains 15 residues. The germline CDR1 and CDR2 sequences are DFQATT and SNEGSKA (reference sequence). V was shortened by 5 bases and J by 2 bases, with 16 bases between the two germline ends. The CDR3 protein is CSAGEVVKGNQPQHF. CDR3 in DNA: TGCAGTGCTGGGGAGGTGGTCAAGGGCAATCAGCCCCAGCATTTT.